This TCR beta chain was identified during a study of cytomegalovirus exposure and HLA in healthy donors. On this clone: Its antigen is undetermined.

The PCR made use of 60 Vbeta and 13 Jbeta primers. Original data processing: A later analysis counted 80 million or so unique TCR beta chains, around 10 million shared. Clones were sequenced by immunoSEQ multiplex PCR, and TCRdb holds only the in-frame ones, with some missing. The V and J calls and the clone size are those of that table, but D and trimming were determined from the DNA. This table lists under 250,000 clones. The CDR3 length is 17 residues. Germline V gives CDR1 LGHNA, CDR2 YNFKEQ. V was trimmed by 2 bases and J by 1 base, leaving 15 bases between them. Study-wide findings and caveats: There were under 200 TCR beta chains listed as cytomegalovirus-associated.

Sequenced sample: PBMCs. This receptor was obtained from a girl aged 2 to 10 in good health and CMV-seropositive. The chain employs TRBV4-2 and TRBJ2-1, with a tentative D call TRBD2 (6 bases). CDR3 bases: TGTGCCAGCAGCCAAACTACGGGAGCTGAATCCTACAATGAGCAGTTCTTC. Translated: CASSQTTGAESYNEQFF.